This T cell receptor (beta chain) was sequenced during a study of shared clonotypes between healthy human individuals. Broader study findings: Sorted-subset sequencing, rarefaction showed, was incomplete despite large depth. The study found lower generation probabilities in non-shared clonotypes than in those shared by all four donors.

Trimming removed 4 bases at V and 7 bases at J, with 12 bases between. CDR1 and CDR2 (germline): SGDLS, YYNGEE. The CDR3 totals 13 residues. An even split of each subset's genomic DNA across several immunoSEQ plates was performed. How the authors handled the data: ImmunoSEQ sequences covered only the junction and lacked quality scores; filtering therefore differed. Profiling relied on immunoSEQ multiplex PCR, and the TCRdb table lists in-frame clones only, not all of them. V, J and clone size reflect that table, while D and trimming were determined from the DNA. The sample has some 1,600,000 clones, 98% seen once. A note on this clone: The antigen is undetermined.

This receptor was taken from a man aged 25-45 years in good health. Source material: naive CD4+ T cells sorted from blood. This sample's subset: CD45RA+ positively selected. The chain combines TRBV9 with TRBJ2-1, with a possible D match to TRBD2 (6 bases). In nucleotides, the CDR3 is TGTGCCAGCAGCACCCGACTAGGGAATGAGCAGTTCTTC. Amino acids: CASSTRLGNEQFF.